The present TCR beta chain was sequenced within a study of Ad26.COV2.S vaccination and SARS-CoV-2 variants. As for the study in general: Donor was one of the participants in the Ad26.COV2.S arm of the COV1001 trial. Dosing was one shot or two shots 56 days apart.

The CDR3 contains 17 residues. Trimming took off 0 bases at V and 3 bases at J, with 15 bases between the two ends. Per germline, CDR1 LGHDT and CDR2 YNNKEL (reference sequence). Repertoires were generated with immunoSEQ multiplex PCR, while TCRdb's copy carries only in-frame clones and drops some. The sample includes roughly 380,000 clones, over 75% of them seen just once. Regarding treatment: around 19 received Ad26.COV2.S at low or high dose, single or two shots; about 5 received placebo; per-sample allocation not given. The investigators took samples on day 63 after the first vaccine or placebo injection.

The chain carries TRBV3-1 (or the pseudogene TRBV3-2) and TRBJ2-1, with D unresolved. The clonotype was recovered from a person between 18 and 60 years old who received the Ad26.COV2.S COVID-19 vaccine or a placebo. Here the sequenced sample was peripheral blood, taken in a trial of Ad26.COV2.S vaccine versus placebo. The CDR3 DNA follows: TGTGCCAGCAGCCAAGATAGGCAGGACCTTTTCTACAATGAGCAGTTCTTC. This sequence encodes CASSQDRQDLFYNEQFF.